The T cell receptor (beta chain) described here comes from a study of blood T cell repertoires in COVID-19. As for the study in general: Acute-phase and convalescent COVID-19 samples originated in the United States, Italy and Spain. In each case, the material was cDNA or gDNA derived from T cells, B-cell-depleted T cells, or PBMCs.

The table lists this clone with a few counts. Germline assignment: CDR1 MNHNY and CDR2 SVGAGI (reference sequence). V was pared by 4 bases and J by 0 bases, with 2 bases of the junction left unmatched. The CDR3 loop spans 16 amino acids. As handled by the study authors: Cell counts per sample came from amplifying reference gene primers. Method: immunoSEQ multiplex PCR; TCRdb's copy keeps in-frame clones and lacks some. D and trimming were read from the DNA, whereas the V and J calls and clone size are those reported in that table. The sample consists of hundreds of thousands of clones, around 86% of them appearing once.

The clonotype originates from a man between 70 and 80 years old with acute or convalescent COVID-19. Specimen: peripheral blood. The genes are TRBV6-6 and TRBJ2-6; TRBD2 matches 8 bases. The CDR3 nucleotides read TGTGCCAGCAGTTCCGGGGGGGGCTCTGGGGCCAACGTCCTGACTTTC. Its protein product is CASSSGGGSGANVLTF.